This is a list of T cell receptor beta chains from one sample in a study of blood T cell repertoires in COVID-19. Measured with immunoSEQ multiplex PCR; TCRdb has only the in-frame clones, and not every one. In the table there are around 300,000 clones, approximately 89% of which are singletons. Sequenced sample: PBMCs or T cells enriched from blood (not recorded which). Source of these receptors: a woman aged 30 to 39 who had recovered from COVID-19. CDR3s include the opening cysteine and the closing phenylalanine or tryptophan. A D gene is named only where the DNA matches it firmly. Clone size is stated in some rows and not others, as once, few, many or a class when expanded.

TRBV3-1/TRBV3-2	NA	TRBJ1-6	NA	TGTGCCAGCAGCCAAGACCCGGGATTGATCTATAATTCACCCCTCCACTTT	CASSQDPGLIYNSPLHF
TRBV7-2	NA	TRBJ2-7	TRBD1	TGTGCCAGCAGCTTGGCAGGGGGCTCCTACGAGCAGTACTTC	CASSLAGGSYEQYF
TRBV7-9	NA	TRBJ1-2	NA	TGTGCCAGCAGCTTAGCGGGCAGGGGTGGATCTGGCTACACCTTC	CASSLAGRGGSGYTF
TRBV19	NA	TRBJ2-2	NA	TGTGCCAGTAGTATGCAGGTCACCGGGGAGCTGTTTTTT	CASSMQVTGELFF
TRBV2	once	TRBJ2-7	NA	TGTGCCAGCAGTGTCCAGGCAGGGGCCTACGAGCAGTACTTC	CASSVQAGAYEQYF
TRBV7-7	NA	TRBJ2-7	TRBD2	TGTGCCAGCAGCCACGGGACTAGCGGGGCCCACGAGCAGTACTTC	CASSHGTSGAHEQYF
TRBV16	NA	TRBJ1-1	NA	TGTGCCAGCAGCCAGGAGCCCGGGGTTGAAGCTTTCTTT	CASSQEPGVEAFF
TRBV5-8	few	TRBJ2-5	NA	TGTGCCAGCAGCTACGGACTCATAGGAGAGACCCAGTACTTC	CASSYGLIGETQYF
TRBV7-2	NA	TRBJ1-1	NA	TGTGCCAGCAGAAAGCAGGGGAAGAACACTGAAGCTTTCTTT	CASRKQGKNTEAFF
TRBV20-1	NA	TRBJ1-5	TRBD1	TGCAGTGCTAGTATACAGGGGCGGGATCAGCCCCAGCATTTT	CSASIQGRDQPQHF
TRBV18	NA	TRBJ2-2	TRBD2	TGTGCCAGCTCACCTTCGGGACTAGCGGGGGCCAACACCGGGGAGCTGTTTTTT	CASSPSGLAGANTGELFF
TRBV5-1	NA	TRBJ2-3	TRBD2	TGCGCCAGCAGCCTAGCGGGGAGCACAGATACGCAGTATTTT	CASSLAGSTDTQYF
TRBV6-5	NA	TRBJ2-7	TRBD1	TGTGCCAGCAGCCCCGGACAGGTATACGAGCAGTACTTC	CASSPGQVYEQYF
TRBV10-3	NA	TRBJ2-7	TRBD1	TGTGCCATCAGTGCGGAGGACAGGAGCTACGAGCAGTACTTC	CAISAEDRSYEQYF
TRBV2	NA	TRBJ2-7	NA	TGTGCCAGCAGTGAAGAGGAGTACGAGCAGTACTTC	CASSEEEYEQYF
TRBV4-3	NA	TRBJ2-2	NA	TGCGCCAGCAGCCCCGCTCGTAGGAGCCCGAACACCGGGGAGCTGTTTTTT	CASSPARRSPNTGELFF
TRBV28	NA	TRBJ2-2	TRBD1	TGTGCCAGCAGTTCCCGACAGGGCACCGGGGAGCTGTTTTTT	CASSSRQGTGELFF
TRBV12-3/TRBV12-4	NA	TRBJ2-5	NA	TGTGCCAGCAGCTATGACCCCACTAAGACCCAGTACTTC	CASSYDPTKTQYF
TRBV30	NA	TRBJ1-6	NA	TGTGCCTGGAGCGAGGGGGGGGGTAATTCACCCCTCCACTTT	CAWSEGGGNSPLHF
TRBV3-1/TRBV3-2	once	TRBJ1-1	TRBD1	TGTGCCAGCAGCCCCATTGGGGGACAGGGAAAAACTGAAGCTTTCTTT	CASSPIGGQGKTEAFF
TRBV27	NA	TRBJ1-2	NA	TGTGCCAGCAGTTTATGGGGAGGGCAGGGAAAGAATGGCTACACCTTC	CASSLWGGQGKNGYTF
TRBV7-2	NA	TRBJ2-2	TRBD1	TGTGCCAGCAGCTTAGCGCAGGGGACAGGGCAATCCGGGGAGCTGTTTTTT	CASSLAQGTGQSGELFF
TRBV10-3	NA	TRBJ1-5	NA	TGTGCCATCCGTGCCCCTGTCGTTCAGCCCCAGCATTTT	CAIRAPVVQPQHF
TRBV9	NA	TRBJ2-7	TRBD1	TGTGCCAGCAGCCCCCAGGGGGCGCGCTCCGAGCAGTACTTC	CASSPQGARSEQYF
TRBV2	once	TRBJ2-7	TRBD1	TGTGCCAACGGACAGGGAACCTCCTACGAGCAGTACTTC	CANGQGTSYEQYF
TRBV24-1	NA	TRBJ1-2	NA	TGTGCCACCAGTGTGAGTCTGTACTATGGCTACACCTTC	CATSVSLYYGYTF
TRBV4-1	NA	TRBJ2-7	NA	TGCGCCAGCAGCCGTTACCCGTCCCGGACGTCCGGGGTGGTCTACGAGCAGTACTTC	CASSRYPSRTSGVVYEQYF
TRBV7-2	once	TRBJ2-3	NA	TGTGCCAGCAGCTCGACCGGGACTCGGGCAGGTGGTACGCAGTATTTT	CASSSTGTRAGGTQYF
TRBV28	NA	TRBJ2-3	NA	TGTGCCAGCAGTTCGTTGCGGGACAGCCTCACAGATACGCAGTATTTT	CASSSLRDSLTDTQYF
TRBV30	NA	TRBJ1-2	TRBD1	TGTGCCTGGAGTGTCAAGGGGGCACAGGTGGTTTTATATGGCTACACCTTC	CAWSVKGAQVVLYGYTF
TRBV10-2	NA	TRBJ2-5	TRBD2	TGCGCCAGCAGCTCACCCCTGACCGGGACTAGGAGGGAGACCCAGTACTTC	CASSSPLTGTRRETQYF
TRBV12-3/TRBV12-4	NA	TRBJ1-5	NA	TGTGCCTGCGCCAGCGTAGCTCAGCCCCAGCATTTT	CACASVAQPQHF
TRBV28	NA	TRBJ2-3	TRBD2	TGTGCCAGCAGACTCAGCGGGGGGGCCTGGGATACGCAGTATTTT	CASRLSGGAWDTQYF
TRBV7-9	NA	TRBJ1-1	NA	TGTGCCAGCAGCTTAGAGAGTCTCTACACTGAAGCTTTCTTT	CASSLESLYTEAFF
TRBV7-9	few	TRBJ2-2	NA	TGTGCCAGCTGCGACTTTGGAGCCCCGAACACCGGGGAGCTGTTTTTT	CASCDFGAPNTGELFF
TRBV5-4	NA	TRBJ1-2	NA	TGTGCCAGCAGCTCAGGAACCCCCTATGGCTACACCTTC	CASSSGTPYGYTF
TRBV15	NA	TRBJ2-2	TRBD1	TGTGCCACCAGCAGACGCGGGACAGGAGCTAACACCGGGGAGCTGTTTTTT	CATSRRGTGANTGELFF
TRBV6-2/TRBV6-3	few	TRBJ1-2	NA	TGTGCCAGCAGTTTAGGACACTTCTATGGCTACACCTTC	CASSLGHFYGYTF
TRBV5-1	NA	TRBJ2-7	NA	TGCGCCAGCAGCCCAAGGGGTTACGAGCAGTACTTC	CASSPRGYEQYF
TRBV19	NA	TRBJ2-2	NA	TGTGCCAGTAGTACCTTGACAGCCAACACCGGGGAGCTGTTTTTT	CASSTLTANTGELFF
TRBV28	NA	TRBJ1-2	NA	TGTGCCGGCAGTCGGGGGAATGGCTACACCTTC	CAGSRGNGYTF
TRBV4-2	NA	TRBJ2-5	TRBD2	TGTGCCAGCAGCCAATCCCCTAGCGGGGGACAAGAGACCCAGTACTTC	CASSQSPSGGQETQYF
TRBV7-3	NA	TRBJ1-3	TRBD1	TGTGCCAGCAGCTTACCCGGACAGGGTAGAGGTGGAAACACCATATATTTT	CASSLPGQGRGGNTIYF
TRBV5-4	few	TRBJ1-1	NA	TGTGCCAGCAGCTCACAAGGAGCCGGGGTTGCTGAAGCTTTCTTT	CASSSQGAGVAEAFF
TRBV5-1	NA	TRBJ2-5	TRBD1	TGCGCCAGCAGCTTTGGACAGGGGGAAGAGACCCAGTACTTC	CASSFGQGEETQYF
TRBV27	once	TRBJ2-3	NA	TGTGCCAGCAGGCAAGTGGGCCTCGCAACAGATACGCAGTATTTT	CASRQVGLATDTQYF
TRBV6-5	NA	TRBJ1-2	NA	TGTGCCAGCAGTTACACGGAGACAGGTGCAGGGTATGGCTACACCTTC	CASSYTETGAGYGYTF
TRBV28	once	TRBJ2-1	NA	TGTGCCAGCAGTTTTTATCCCAGGGTATTGACACTTAGAACCTACAATGAGCAGTTCTTC	CASSFYPRVLTLRTYNEQFF